This is a list of T cell receptor beta chains from one sample in a study of T cell repertoires in cytomegalovirus infection. TCRdb redid the calling of the reads with MiXCR, one entry per CDR3 protein. The top ten clones hold 25% of a sample with roughly 180,000 distinct CDR3 sequences, approximately 21% of them seen once. Their antigen targets remain unknown. The starting material was CD8+ T cells from cultured PBMCs, obtained from culture after CMV antigen stimulation. The receptors were sampled from a human donor in good health (CMV status not recorded). Some clones in this sample may be carry-over from other donors' samples. CDR3s include the opening cysteine and the closing phenylalanine or tryptophan. The order of the fields is clone size, J gene, V gene, D gene, CDR3 DNA, CDR3 protein. The D gene is left open where the match is weak. Expanded clones are given a class, and other clones once, few, many or no size at all.

clone size: -; J gene: TRBJ1-2; V gene: TRBV10-3; D gene: -; CDR3 DNA: TGTGCCATCAGTGAGTCGGGGCCGGTTGGCTACACCTTC; CDR3 protein: CAISESGPVGYTF
clone size: -; J gene: TRBJ1-1; V gene: TRBV6-2/TRBV6-3; D gene: -; CDR3 DNA: TGTGACAGCAGTATACAGGGAAACACTGAAGCTTTCTTT; CDR3 protein: CDSSIQGNTEAFF
clone size: medium-sized; J gene: TRBJ2-1; V gene: TRBV12-5; D gene: -; CDR3 DNA: TGTGCTAGTGGTTTGGGGAGGGGACTCAATGAGCAGTTCTTC; CDR3 protein: CASGLGRGLNEQFF
clone size: -; J gene: TRBJ2-7; V gene: TRBV27; D gene: -; CDR3 DNA: TGTGCCAGCAGTTTAAGGGGCGGGTCTACGAGTTACGAGCAGTACTTC; CDR3 protein: CASSLRGGSTSYEQYF
clone size: -; J gene: TRBJ2-7; V gene: TRBV4-1; D gene: -; CDR3 DNA: TGCGCCAGCAGCAAAAGACAGCTATCCCCGGACGGGCAGTACTTC; CDR3 protein: CASSKRQLSPDGQYF
clone size: -; J gene: TRBJ1-3; V gene: TRBV27; D gene: -; CDR3 DNA: TGTGCCAGCAGTGGCCTCTCTGGAAACACCATATATTTT; CDR3 protein: CASSGLSGNTIYF
clone size: -; J gene: TRBJ1-2; V gene: TRBV7-9; D gene: TRBD1; CDR3 DNA: TGTGCCAGCAGCTTACCGGCAAAAGGACAGGGGAACTATGGCTACACCTTC; CDR3 protein: CASSLPAKGQGNYGYTF
clone size: -; J gene: TRBJ1-6; V gene: TRBV14; D gene: -; CDR3 DNA: TGTGCCAGCAGCTCACGCGACAGTAATTCACCCCTCCACTTT; CDR3 protein: CASSSRDSNSPLHF
clone size: many; J gene: TRBJ2-7; V gene: TRBV10-3; D gene: -; CDR3 DNA: TGTGCCATCAGTGAAAGGGGGATCTCCGAGCAGTACTTC; CDR3 protein: CAISERGISEQYF
clone size: few; J gene: TRBJ2-3; V gene: TRBV7-9; D gene: TRBD1; CDR3 DNA: TGTGCCAGCAGCTCCACCACCGGGACAGGGGTCACAGATACGCAGTATTTT; CDR3 protein: CASSSTTGTGVTDTQYF
clone size: few; J gene: TRBJ1-1; V gene: TRBV5-6; D gene: -; CDR3 DNA: TGTGCCAGCAGCTTGCCCCGGGAGAGAGACACTGAAGCTTTCTTT; CDR3 protein: CASSLPRERDTEAFF
clone size: -; J gene: TRBJ1-6; V gene: TRBV7-2; D gene: -; CDR3 DNA: TGTGCCAGCAGCCCAGGCCGTAGTTCACCCCTCCACTTT; CDR3 protein: CASSPGRSSPLHF
clone size: -; J gene: TRBJ1-2; V gene: TRBV28; D gene: -; CDR3 DNA: TGTGCCAGCAGTCCTCTCGCAATGGGGGTAATAGATGGCTACACCTTC; CDR3 protein: CASSPLAMGVIDGYTF
clone size: -; J gene: TRBJ1-2; V gene: TRBV7-9; D gene: -; CDR3 DNA: TGTGCCAGCAGCTCGAGGGAGAATGGCTACACCTTC; CDR3 protein: CASSSRENGYTF
clone size: -; J gene: TRBJ1-1; V gene: TRBV4-1; D gene: TRBD1; CDR3 DNA: TGCGCCAGCAGCCAAGATACAGGGGGCTGGAACACTGAAGCTTTCTTT; CDR3 protein: CASSQDTGGWNTEAFF
clone size: -; J gene: TRBJ2-7; V gene: TRBV4-1; D gene: -; CDR3 DNA: TGCGCCAGCAGCCAAGATGGTGCTCCCTCCTACGAGCAGTACTTC; CDR3 protein: CASSQDGAPSYEQYF
clone size: few; J gene: TRBJ1-1; V gene: TRBV7-2; D gene: TRBD1; CDR3 DNA: TGTGCCAGCAGCTATTCGGACAGGGCCCATAAACCGAACACTGAAGCTTTCTTT; CDR3 protein: CASSYSDRAHKPNTEAFF
clone size: -; J gene: TRBJ2-3; V gene: TRBV6-5; D gene: -; CDR3 DNA: TGTGCCAGCAGTTACTCATCGACGGACGGGGGCAGTAGCACAGATACGCAGTATTTT; CDR3 protein: CASSYSSTDGGSSTDTQYF
clone size: few; J gene: TRBJ2-1; V gene: TRBV2; D gene: TRBD2; CDR3 DNA: TGTGCCAGCAGGCCGGGGGAGGGCAATGAGCAGTTCTTC; CDR3 protein: CASRPGEGNEQFF
clone size: -; J gene: TRBJ1-1; V gene: TRBV7-2; D gene: -; CDR3 DNA: TGTGCCAGCAGCTTATCCCTTGGGTCGAACACTGAAGCTTTCTTT; CDR3 protein: CASSLSLGSNTEAFF